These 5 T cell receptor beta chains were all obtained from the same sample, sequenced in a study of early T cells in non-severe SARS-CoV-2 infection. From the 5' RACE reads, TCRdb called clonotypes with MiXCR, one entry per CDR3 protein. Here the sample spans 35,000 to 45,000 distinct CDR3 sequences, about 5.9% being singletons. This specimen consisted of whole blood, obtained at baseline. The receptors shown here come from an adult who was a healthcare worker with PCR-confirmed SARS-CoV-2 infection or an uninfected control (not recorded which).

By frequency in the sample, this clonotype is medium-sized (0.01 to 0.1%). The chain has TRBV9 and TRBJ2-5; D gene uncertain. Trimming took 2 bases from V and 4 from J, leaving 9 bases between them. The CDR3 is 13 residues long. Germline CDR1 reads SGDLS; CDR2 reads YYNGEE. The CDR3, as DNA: TGTGCCAGCAGCGTTAGACTGGCAGAGACCCAGTACTTC. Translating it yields CASSVRLAETQYF.

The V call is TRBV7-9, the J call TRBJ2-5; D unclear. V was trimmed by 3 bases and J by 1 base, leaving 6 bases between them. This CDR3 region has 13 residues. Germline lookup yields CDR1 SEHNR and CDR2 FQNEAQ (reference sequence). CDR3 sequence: CASSLTFQETQYF. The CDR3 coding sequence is TGTGCCAGCAGCTTGACCTTCCAAGAGACCCAGTACTTC.

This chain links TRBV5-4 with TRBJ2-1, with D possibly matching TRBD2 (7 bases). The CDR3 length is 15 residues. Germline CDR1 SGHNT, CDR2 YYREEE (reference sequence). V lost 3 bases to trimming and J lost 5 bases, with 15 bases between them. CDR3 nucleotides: TGTGCCAGCAGCTGGGAAAGGGGGGGCAACAATGAGCAGTTCTTC. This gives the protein CASSWERGGNNEQFF.

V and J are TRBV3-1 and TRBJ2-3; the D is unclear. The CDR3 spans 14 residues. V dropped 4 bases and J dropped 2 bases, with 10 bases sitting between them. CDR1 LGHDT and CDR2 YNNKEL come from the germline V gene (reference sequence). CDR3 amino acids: CASSRDGYTDTQYF. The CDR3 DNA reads TGTGCCAGCAGCCGTGACGGATACACAGATACGCAGTATTTT.

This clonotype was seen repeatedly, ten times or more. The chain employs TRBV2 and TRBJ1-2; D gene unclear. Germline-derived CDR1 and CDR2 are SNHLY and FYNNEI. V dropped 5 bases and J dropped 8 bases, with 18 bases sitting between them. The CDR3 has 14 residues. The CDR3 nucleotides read TGTGCCAGCAGTACCGCGGACGGGAAGAGAGGCTACACCTTC. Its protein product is CASSTADGKRGYTF.